This T cell receptor (beta chain) is from a study of control samples from healthy donors and cancer patients. The data were produced by immunoSEQ multiplex PCR, yet TCRdb's version contains in-frame clones alone and is incomplete. The sample includes 45,000 to 55,000 clones, roughly 94% of them seen just once. Sequenced input: blood. The source of this sequence is a man younger than 45 in good health.

This CDR3 reads CASSLVFWDEQFF. In DNA, the CDR3 is TGTGCCAGCAGCTTAGTGTTCTGGGATGAGCAGTTCTTC. The rearrangement uses TRBV11-1 and TRBJ2-1, with D unresolved. Trimming pared 1 base from V and 8 bases from J, leaving 9 bases between. The CDR3 covers 13 residues. Germline loops: CDR1 SGHAT, CDR2 FQDESV (reference sequence).